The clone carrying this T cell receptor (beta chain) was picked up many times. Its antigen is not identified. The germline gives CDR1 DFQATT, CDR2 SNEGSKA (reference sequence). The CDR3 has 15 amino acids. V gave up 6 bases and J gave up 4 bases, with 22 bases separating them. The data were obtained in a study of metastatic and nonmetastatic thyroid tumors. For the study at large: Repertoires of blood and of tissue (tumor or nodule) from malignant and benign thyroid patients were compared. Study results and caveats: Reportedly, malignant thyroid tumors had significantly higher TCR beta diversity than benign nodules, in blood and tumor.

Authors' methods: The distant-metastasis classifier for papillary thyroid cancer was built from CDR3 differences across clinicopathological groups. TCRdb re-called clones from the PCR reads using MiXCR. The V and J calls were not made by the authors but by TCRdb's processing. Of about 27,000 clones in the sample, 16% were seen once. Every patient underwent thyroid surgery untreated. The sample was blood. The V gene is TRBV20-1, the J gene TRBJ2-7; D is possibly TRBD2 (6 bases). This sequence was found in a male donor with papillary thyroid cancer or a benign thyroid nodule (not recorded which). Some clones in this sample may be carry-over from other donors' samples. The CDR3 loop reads CSAAKGTAARYEQYF. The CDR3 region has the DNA TGCAGTGCCGCGAAGGGGACTGCAGCCCGTTACGAGCAGTACTTC.